The 9 T cell receptor beta chains below come from one sample, sequenced in a study of blood T cell repertoires in COVID-19. Sequencing used immunoSEQ multiplex PCR; TCRdb keeps in-frame clones, though not all of them. The sample holds hundreds of thousands of clones; roughly 82% are singletons and the top ten take about 4.8%. The material sequenced was peripheral blood. These receptors originate from a woman aged 70 to 79 with acute or convalescent COVID-19.

The chain employs TRBV7-9 and TRBJ2-2; 11 bases agree with TRBD2. V trimming: 6 bases; J trimming: 2 bases; junction bases outside the gene matches: 5. The length of the CDR3 is 16 residues. The germline V gene has CDR1 SEHNR and CDR2 FQNEAQ (reference sequence). CDR3: CASRPTSGGNTGELFF. The CDR3 DNA reads as TGTGCCAGCAGGCCCACTAGCGGGGGAAACACCGGGGAGCTGTTTTTT.

This clone appeared once. The V call is TRBV5-1, the J call TRBJ2-7; a possible D gene is TRBD1 (5 bases). The V and J ends lost 1 base and 5 bases respectively, with 10 bases between them. The CDR3 loop spans 13 amino acids. Germline values: CDR1 SGHRS, CDR2 YFSETQ. The CDR3 spells CASSLTAGNEQYF. The CDR3 coding sequence is TGCGCCAGCAGCTTGACGGCAGGGAACGAGCAGTACTTC. Looking up the rest from reference TRBV5-1 and TRBJ2-7 gives the full variable domain: KAGVTQTPRYLIKTRGQQVTLSCSPISGHRSVSWYQQTPGQGLQFLFEYFSETQRNKGNFPGRFSGRQFSNSRSEMNVSTLELGDSALYLCASSLTAGNEQYFGPGTRLTVT.

The chain is built from TRBV7-8 and TRBJ1-3, with D possibly matching TRBD1 (5 bases). The V end was cut by 1 base, the J end by 3 bases, with 13 bases between. The CDR3 spans 16 residues. CDR1 and CDR2 (germline): SGHVS, FQNEAQ. The CDR3 here is CASSLGPGGVGNTIYF. CDR3 DNA sequence: TGTGCCAGCAGCTTAGGTCCGGGGGGTGTTGGAAACACCATATATTTT.

This rearrangement joins TRBV6-2 or TRBV6-3 to TRBJ1-2, with a tentative D call TRBD1 (5 bases). The CDR3 has 13 amino acids. Germline assignment: CDR1 MNHEY and CDR2 SVGEGT. V was shortened by 4 bases and J by 3 bases, with 9 bases between the two germline ends. This CDR3 reads CASSFKQDYGYTF. CDR3 DNA: TGTGCCAGCAGTTTTAAACAGGACTATGGCTACACCTTC.

This clone came up once. The chain combines TRBV19 with TRBJ1-1, with D perhaps TRBD1 (5 bases). V lost 5 bases, J lost 2 bases, and 15 bases lay in between. The length of the CDR3 is 15 residues. Germline V gene data show CDR1 as LNHDA and CDR2 as SQIVND (reference sequence). In DNA form, the CDR3 reads TGTGCCAGTAGTGGTGTTTGGGGGACTAACACTGAAGCTTTCTTT. It is translated as CASSGVWGTNTEAFF.

This rearrangement joins TRBV19 to TRBJ1-2, with 8 nucleotides matching TRBD1. This CDR3 region has 13 residues. CDR1 is LNHDA, CDR2 SQIVND, per germline (reference sequence). V lost 3 bases to trimming and J lost 4 bases; unmatched junction nucleotides: 1. The CDR3 coding sequence is TGTGCCAGTAGTATTCAGGGGGCCTATGGCTACACCTTC. As protein: CASSIQGAYGYTF. The full variable domain, in which reference TRBV19 and TRBJ1-2 provide the parts outside the CDR3, is DGGITQSPKYLFRKEGQNVTLSCEQNLNHDAMYWYRQDPGQGLRLIYYSQIVNDFQKGDIAEGYSVSREKKESFPLTVTSAQKNPTAFYLCASSIQGAYGYTFGSGTRLTVV.

This clone was counted between two and nine times. V gene TRBV10-2 combines with J gene TRBJ1-2; 9 bases are a match to TRBD1. The CDR3 spans 16 residues. Unmatched junction bases numbered 14, after V lost 8 bases and J lost 4 bases. CDR1 and CDR2 (germline): WSHSY, SAAADI. The CDR3 nucleotides read TGCGCCAGCCGCCCCGGGACAGGGACGGGGCTCTATGGCTACACCTTC. Its protein product is CASRPGTGTGLYGYTF.

As for this clone: The junction does not match germline at one end; this may be a read error. The chain recombines TRBV20-1 with TRBJ1-1, with a weak D call TRBD1 (5 bases). The CDR3 extends over 12 amino acids. Germline-derived CDR1 and CDR2 are DFQATT and SNEGSKA (reference sequence). The CDR3 reads CSARERGKKGDF. In nucleotides, the CDR3 is TGCAGTGCTCGTGAAAGGGGAAAGAAGGGTGACTTT.

This rearrangement joins TRBV6-2 or TRBV6-3 to TRBJ2-4; TRBD1 might be the D (5 bases). The germline gives CDR1 MNHEY, CDR2 SVGEGT. Trimming removed 6 bases at V and 0 bases at J, with 18 bases between. The CDR3 runs to 17 residues. CDR3 nucleotide sequence: TGTGCCAGCAGCCCGTTGGGGCAGGTGAGAGCCAAAAACATTCAGTACTTC. It codes for CASSPLGQVRAKNIQYF.